This entry lists 21 T cell receptor beta chains sequenced from one sample in a study of blood T cell repertoires in COVID-19. TCRdb keeps only in-frame clones here, not all; method: immunoSEQ multiplex PCR. The sample contains 100,000 to 110,000 clones, around four fifths of which appear only once. The material sequenced was peripheral blood. The receptor set was obtained from a woman in her 70s with acute or convalescent COVID-19.

The CDR3 bases are TGTGCCCATTCAGGGGGATATGGCTACACCTTC. This codes for CAHSGGYGYTF. V and J are TRBV30 and TRBJ1-2, with 7 bases aligning to TRBD1. Germline CDR1 and CDR2: GTSNPN and SVGIG (reference sequence). J gave up 5 bases and V 8 bases, and 5 bases lay outside the gene matches. This CDR3 is built from 11 residues.

V gene TRBV7-2 combines with J gene TRBJ2-1; D is possibly TRBD2 (5 bases). Trimming stripped 8 bases from V and 9 bases from J, with 17 bases between. Germline V gives CDR1 SGHTA, CDR2 FQGNSA. The CDR3 has 13 amino acids. CDR3 sequence (DNA): TGTGCCAGCGAGTCCGGGATTTTGGGTGAGCAGTTCTTC. It translates to CASESGILGEQFF.

This clone was seen a single time. The chain recombines TRBV19 with TRBJ1-5, with D unclear. V was cut by 3 bases and J by 4 bases, with 7 bases left in between. The CDR3 loop spans 13 amino acids. The germline CDR1 and CDR2 sequences are LNHDA and SQIVND (reference sequence). In DNA form, the CDR3 reads TGTGCCAGTAGTATCAAGCCTAATCAGCCCCAGCATTTT. Its protein product is CASSIKPNQPQHF.

This rearrangement joins TRBV6-1 to TRBJ1-1; the D is unclear. V shed 2 bases and J shed 4 bases, with 8 bases lying between them. Germline lookup yields CDR1 MNHNS and CDR2 SASEGT. This CDR3 has 13 amino acids. The CDR3 sequence is CASSEIGSTEAFF. The CDR3 nucleotides are TGTGCCAGCAGTGAAATAGGGAGCACTGAAGCTTTCTTT.

The rearrangement joins TRBV4-2 to TRBJ2-3, with 8 positions matching TRBD2. The CDR3 has 17 residues. The germline V gene encodes CDR1 LGHNA and CDR2 YNFKEQ. V gave up 1 base and J gave up 0 bases; unmatched junction bases: 6. The CDR3 region is CASSQAGGLSSTDTQYF. Here the CDR3 DNA reads TGTGCCAGCAGCCAAGCGGGGGGGCTAAGTAGCACAGATACGCAGTATTTT.

In this sample, this clone turned up a few times. The chain has TRBV6-7 and TRBJ1-1; TRBD1 matches 7 bases. TRBV6-7 is an open reading frame whose function is uncertain. V lost 7 bases to trimming and J lost 11 bases; unmatched junction nucleotides: 13. The CDR3 runs to 13 residues. CDR3 DNA sequence: TGTGCCAGCAAGTTTGGTCGCGGGACAGACGCTTTCTTT. Translated: CASKFGRGTDAFF.

This clone was counted a single time. The chain carries TRBV28 and TRBJ2-5; the match to TRBD1 covers 7 bases. Unmatched junction bases numbered 8, after V lost 5 bases and J lost 5 bases. Per the germline V gene, CDR1 is MDHEN and CDR2 is SYDVKM. This CDR3 is 14 amino acids long. CDR3 sequence reads: CASSQQGYVETQYF. CDR3 coding DNA: TGTGCCAGCAGTCAACAGGGGTATGTCGAGACCCAGTACTTC.

The chain combines TRBV30 with TRBJ1-5; D may be TRBD1 (6 bases). CDR1 and CDR2 from the germline V gene are GTSNPN and SVGIG (reference sequence). Trimming took off 1 base at V and 7 bases at J, with 11 bases between the two ends. This CDR3 contains 13 residues. CDR3 sequence: CAWSGAGEQPQHF. The CDR3 DNA reads as TGTGCCTGGAGTGGGGCAGGGGAGCAGCCCCAGCATTTT.

This chain's CDR3 is CASSVGQGNRNTEAFF. The CDR3 DNA reads as TGTGCCAGCAGCGTTGGACAGGGCAATCGGAACACTGAAGCTTTCTTT. The chain links TRBV13 to TRBJ1-1, with 8 bases aligning to TRBD1. CDR3 length: 16 residues. V lost 5 bases, J lost 1 base, and 9 bases stayed unmatched. Germline assignment: CDR1 PRHDT and CDR2 FYEKMQ (reference sequence).

This clone was counted only a few times. This chain uses TRBV7-6 with TRBJ1-5; 7 positions match TRBD1. V shed 5 bases, J shed 5 bases, and the junction held 6 bases outside the gene matches. The V gene's germline CDR1 is SGHVS and CDR2 FNYEAQ. This CDR3 spans 14 amino acids. The chain's CDR3 is CASSPIGGDQPQHF. Here the CDR3 DNA reads TGTGCCAGCAGCCCGATAGGGGGCGATCAGCCCCAGCATTTT.

V gene TRBV3-1 (or the pseudogene TRBV3-2) combines with J gene TRBJ2-1; 8 nucleotides agree with TRBD2. CDR1 LGHDT and CDR2 YNNKEL come from the germline V gene (reference sequence). There are 14 residues in the CDR3. V lost 4 bases to trimming and J lost 3 bases; unmatched junction nucleotides: 2. Here the CDR3 reads CASSLRGDYNEQFF. The CDR3 nucleotides are TGTGCCAGCAGCCTGCGGGGGGACTACAATGAGCAGTTCTTC.

This chain links TRBV5-1 with TRBJ1-2, with D possibly matching TRBD1 (6 bases). CDR3 length: 14 residues. Looked up from germline, CDR1 is SGHRS and CDR2 is YFSETQ. Trimming took 0 bases from V and 7 from J, leaving 13 bases between them. The CDR3 reads CASSLEVGGSGYTF. The CDR3 DNA is TGCGCCAGCAGCTTGGAGGTAGGGGGTTCTGGCTACACCTTC.

In this sample, this clone turned up a few times. This chain connects TRBV2 to TRBJ2-7; 11 bases match TRBD2. The germline V gene encodes CDR1 SNHLY and CDR2 FYNNEI. This CDR3 comprises 15 residues. The V segment lost 5 bases and the J segment 7 bases; nucleotides outside the gene matches: 10. CDR3 residues: CASSPTSGARGEQYF. The CDR3 nucleotides read TGTGCCAGCAGTCCGACTAGCGGGGCGCGGGGTGAGCAGTACTTC.

V gene TRBV7-8 combines with J gene TRBJ1-4; D may be TRBD1 (5 bases). Trimming shortened V by 3 bases and J by 8 bases, and 13 bases separated the two germline ends. The CDR3 is 14 amino acids. The germline gives CDR1 SGHVS, CDR2 FQNEAQ. This CDR3 reads CASSLAGGGEKLFF. CDR3 bases: TGTGCCAGCAGCTTGGCGGGGGGAGGGGAAAAACTGTTTTTT.

The chain recombines TRBV6-5 with TRBJ1-1, with D perhaps matching TRBD1 (5 bases). V was pared by 6 bases and J by 8 bases, with 10 bases between. CDR1 MNHEY and CDR2 SVGAGI come from the germline V gene. There are 11 residues in the CDR3. Here the CDR3 DNA reads TGTGCCAGCAGAGGGGCCATCGAAGCTTTCTTT. Protein: CASRGAIEAFF.

J is TRBJ2-7 and V is TRBV14, with D maybe TRBD2 (5 bases). The length of the CDR3 is 16 residues. Trimming stripped 2 bases from V and 0 bases from J, with 14 bases between. The germline gives CDR1 SGHDN, CDR2 FVKESK. CDR3 in amino acids: CASSQFSGGLSYEQYF. In DNA form, the CDR3 reads TGTGCCAGCAGCCAATTCAGTGGCGGACTCTCCTACGAGCAGTACTTC.

The rearrangement uses TRBV19 and TRBJ2-1; D possibly corresponds to TRBD2 (6 bases). This CDR3 contains 18 residues. CDR1 is LNHDA and CDR2 is SQIVND in the germline V gene (reference sequence). V lost 1 base and J 6 bases, leaving 22 bases between the germline ends. Here the CDR3 DNA reads TGTGCCAGTAGTATAGGGGAGGCTCCACCTACACCTCTCAATGAGCAGTTCTTC. Its translation is CASSIGEAPPTPLNEQFF. The full variable domain, its missing parts supplied by reference TRBV19 and TRBJ2-1, is DGGITQSPKYLFRKEGQNVTLSCEQNLNHDAMYWYRQDPGQGLRLIYYSQIVNDFQKGDIAEGYSVSREKKESFPLTVTSAQKNPTAFYLCASSIGEAPPTPLNEQFFGPGTRLTVL.

This clone has a handful of counts. The V call is TRBV5-1, the J call TRBJ1-5; TRBD1 aligns across 10 bases. Germline trimming cut 0 bases from V and 8 bases from J; bases unmatched to any gene: 2. This CDR3 region has 14 residues. Germline V CDR1 and CDR2: SGHRS, YFSETQ. The CDR3 region is CASSLGQGAEPQHF. DNA for the CDR3: TGCGCCAGCAGCTTGGGACAGGGGGCTGAGCCCCAGCATTTT.

This clone was seen more than once but under ten times. V and J are TRBV5-1 and TRBJ2-7; 8 bases agree with TRBD1. With V trimmed by 4 bases and J by 1 base, 7 bases remained unmatched. Germline-derived CDR1 and CDR2 are SGHRS and YFSETQ. This CDR3 is built from 15 residues. CDR3 protein: CASSATGEWSYEQYF. Here the CDR3 DNA reads TGCGCCAGCAGCGCGACAGGGGAATGGTCCTACGAGCAGTACTTC.

The V call is TRBV5-1, the J call TRBJ2-5; 8 positions agree with TRBD1. The germline V gene encodes CDR1 SGHRS and CDR2 YFSETQ. V lost 2 bases to trimming and J lost 4 bases; unmatched junction nucleotides: 10. The CDR3 length is 16 residues. Here the CDR3 DNA reads TGCGCCAGCAGCTTCGGACAGGGACCCTTTGGAGAGACCCAGTACTTC. This gives the protein CASSFGQGPFGETQYF.

This clone appeared a few times. The rearrangement joins TRBV28 to TRBJ1-2; a weak D match, TRBD1 (6 bases). Germline V CDR1 and CDR2: MDHEN, SYDVKM. V shed 4 bases and J shed 7 bases, with 19 bases lying between them. The CDR3 has 15 amino acids. The chain's CDR3 is CASSSPSAGEGGYTF. CDR3 DNA sequence: TGTGCCAGCAGTTCCCCATCGGCAGGGGAGGGTGGCTACACCTTC.